This entry concerns a single T cell receptor beta chain. One entry per CDR3 protein results from TCRdb running MiXCR on the RACE reads. In the table there are under 130,000 distinct CDR3 sequences, approximately 11% of which are singletons. Time point described: patch test 1, 2 weeks after DPC sensitization. The sample's treatment: therapeutic diphenylcyclopropenone sensitization with weekly scalp DPC. The sample is drawn from a study of human T cells and chemical hapten exposure. About the study: Patients got weekly scalp diphenylcyclopropenone doses over the approximately 25-week study.

Here the sequenced sample was whole blood, taken in connection with sensitization to the hapten diphenylcyclopropenone (DPC). The clonotype originates from a woman aged 40 to 50 with alopecia areata. Some clones in this sample may be carry-over from other donors' samples.

The CDR3 sequence is CASSSLIPGELFF. The CDR3 DNA sequence: TGTGCCAGCAGTTCCCTAATCCCCGGGGAGCTGTTTTTT. The V call is TRBV28, the J call TRBJ2-2; D is unresolved. Germline CDR1 reads MDHEN; CDR2 reads SYDVKM. Trimming pared 4 bases from V and 6 bases from J, leaving 9 bases between. The CDR3 spans 13 residues. Full variable domain (missing parts from reference TRBV28 and TRBJ2-2): DVKVTQSSRYLVKRTGEKVFLECVQDMDHENMFWYRQDPGLGLRLIYFSYDVKMKEKGDIPEGYSVSREKKERFSLILESASTNQTSMYLCASSSLIPGELFFGEGSRLTVL.